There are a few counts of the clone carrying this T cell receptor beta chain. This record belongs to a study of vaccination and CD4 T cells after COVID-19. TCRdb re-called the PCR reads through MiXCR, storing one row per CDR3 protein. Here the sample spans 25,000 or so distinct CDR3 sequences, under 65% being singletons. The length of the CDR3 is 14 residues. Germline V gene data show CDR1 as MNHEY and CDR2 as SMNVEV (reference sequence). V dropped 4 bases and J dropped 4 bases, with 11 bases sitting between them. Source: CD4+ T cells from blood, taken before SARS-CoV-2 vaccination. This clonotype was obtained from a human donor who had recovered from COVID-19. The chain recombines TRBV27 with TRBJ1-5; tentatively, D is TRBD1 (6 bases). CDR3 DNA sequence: TGTGCCAGCAGTTCCAGCAGGGGTAATCAGCCCCAGCATTTT. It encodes CASSSSRGNQPQHF.